One sample yielded the 23 T cell receptor beta chains listed below, sequenced in a study of persistence of HIV-infected CD4 T cells (dated by TCRdb to about 2020). TCRbeta repertoires were sequenced from genomic DNA with the immunoSEQ hsTCRB assay version 4 in survey mode. TCRdb holds this immuneACCESS table with in-frame rearrangements only. Some clones are missing; in checked studies, unresolved V genes explain under half, and the rest has no known cause. The sample table holds about 36,000 clones, of which about 81% were seen once. 0.97% of the sample is in the top ten clones. The treatment or condition label corresponds to: suppressive antiretroviral therapy. A pool of overlapping HIV-1 Gag 15-mer peptides was used at 0.8 to 1 ug per peptide per mL for cell stimulation. Memory populations depleted of antigen-responding cells were obtained by sorting nonresponding CD40L-negative CD69-negative CD45RO-high memory CD4+ T cells.

No antigen has been identified for these receptors. The sample here was cultured CD4+ T cells from PBMCs, taken from a patient who received antiretroviral therapy. The cell subset or site tag for this specimen amounts to: CD40L-CD69- CD45RO-high memory CD4 T cells not responding to Gag peptides. The receptors stem from an adult with HIV. The donor label of this sample is uncertain.

J is TRBJ2-3 and V is TRBV10-1; D is undetermined. Per germline, CDR1 WNHNN and CDR2 SYGVQD (reference sequence). V was shortened by 0 bases and J by 0 bases, with 10 bases between the two germline ends. The CDR3 has 16 amino acids. The CDR3 region is CASSESVALSTDTQYF. CDR3 in DNA: TGCGCCAGCAGTGAGTCGGTGGCTTTGAGCACAGATACGCAGTATTTT.

The V call is TRBV5-1, the J call TRBJ2-5; D is uncertain. The CDR3 loop spans 12 amino acids. The ends were cut back, 4 bases at V and 2 bases at J, with 6 bases in the middle. The V gene's germline CDR1 is SGHRS and CDR2 YFSETQ. Written as DNA, the CDR3 is TGCGCCAGCAGCCCATTTCAAGAGACCCAGTACTTC. It specifies CASSPFQETQYF.

This rearrangement joins TRBV4-1 to TRBJ2-7; D perhaps matches TRBD1 (5 bases). CDR1 is MGHRA and CDR2 is YSYEKL in the germline V gene. V was trimmed by 1 base and J by 0 bases, leaving 10 bases between them. CDR3 length: 15 amino acids. The chain's CDR3 is CASSQGQPNSYEQYV. CDR3 nucleotide sequence: TGCGCCAGCAGCCAAGGACAGCCTAACTCCTACGAGCAGTACGTC.

The chain combines TRBV18 with TRBJ1-4, with 8 bases that match TRBD1. This CDR3 contains 14 residues. Trimming removed 4 bases from V and 8 bases from J; junction bases left unmatched: 6. Germline V gene sequence: CDR1 KGHSH, CDR2 LQKENI. The CDR3 region is CASSRGQGVEKLFF. Written as DNA, the CDR3 is TGTGCCAGCTCACGCGGACAGGGCGTGGAAAAACTGTTTTTT.

The chain carries TRBV2 and TRBJ1-2; D not certain. The CDR3 consists of 15 residues. The germline gives CDR1 SNHLY, CDR2 FYNNEI. V lost 6 bases to trimming and J lost 4 bases, with 18 bases between them. CDR3: CASRADGMFSYGYTF. The CDR3 DNA reads TGTGCCAGCAGAGCGGACGGGATGTTTAGCTATGGCTACACCTTC. Combining the CDR3 with reference TRBV2 and TRBJ1-2 gives the whole variable domain EPEVTQTPSHQVTQMGQEVILRCVPISNHLYFYWYRQILGQKVEFLVSFYNNEISEKSEIFDDQFSVERPDGSNFTLKIRSTKLEDSAMYFCASRADGMFSYGYTFGSGTRLTVV.

This chain uses TRBV7-2 with TRBJ2-1, with 14 bases matching TRBD2. The junction had 9 bases not matched to a gene; V was cut back by 5 bases and J by 9 bases. Germline V gene sequence: CDR1 SGHTA, CDR2 FQGNSA. The CDR3 runs 16 residues. CDR3 amino acids: CASSPGLAGGRSEQFF. The CDR3 nucleotides are TGTGCCAGCAGCCCCGGACTAGCGGGGGGCCGTAGTGAGCAGTTCTTC. The complete variable domain, with remaining parts taken from reference TRBV7-2 and TRBJ2-1, reads GAGVSQSPSNKVTEKGKDVELRCDPISGHTALYWYRQSLGQGLEFLIYFQGNSAPDKSGLPSDRFSAERTGGSVSTLTIQRTQQEDSAVYLCASSPGLAGGRSEQFFGPGTRLTVL.

CDR3 region: CASMSSRKDTGELFF. The CDR3 DNA follows: TGTGCCAGCATGTCCAGCCGAAAGGACACCGGGGAGCTGTTTTTT. The gene calls are TRBV6-5 and TRBJ2-2; D unresolved. Germline-derived CDR1 and CDR2 are MNHEY and SVGAGI. The CDR3 is 15 residues long. V was clipped by 7 bases and J by 3 bases, with 15 bases between them.

In its sample, this clone was seen a few times. Other DNA sequences in this sample translate to the same CDR3. The J gene is TRBJ1-5, the V gene TRBV6-1; the D gene is possibly TRBD1 (6 bases). The CDR3 sequence is 16 residues long. The V end was cut by 1 base, the J end by 3 bases, with 13 bases between. The germline gives CDR1 MNHNS, CDR2 SASEGT. As DNA, the CDR3 is TGTGCCAGCAGTGAAGAGGGCAGGGGTCCCAATCAGCCCCAGCATTTT. As protein: CASSEEGRGPNQPQHF.

This chain joins TRBV4-2 and TRBJ2-7, with D uncertain. V shed 4 bases and J shed 0 bases, with 13 bases lying between them. The CDR3 spans 15 residues. Germline V gene sequence: CDR1 LGHNA, CDR2 YNFKEQ. The CDR3 DNA follows: TGTGCCAGCAGCCCCAGTCCGGTAAGCTCCTACGAGCAGTACTTC. Its translation: CASSPSPVSSYEQYF.

The rearrangement joins TRBV30 to TRBJ2-3, with a tentative D call TRBD2 (5 bases). CDR3 size: 13 residues. Trimming took 2 bases from V and 2 from J, leaving 8 bases between them. Germline V lookup: CDR1 GTSNPN, CDR2 SVGIG (reference sequence). The CDR3 nucleotides read TGTGCCTGGAGTAGAGGGTCCACAGATACGCAGTATTTT. Translated: CAWSRGSTDTQYF.

This clone was counted only a few times. This chain uses TRBV29-1 with TRBJ1-2, with 8 nucleotides matching TRBD1. Trimming at V came to 6 bases and at J to 8 bases, leaving 2 bases not matched to a gene. This CDR3 spans 10 amino acids. The germline CDR1 and CDR2 sequences are SQVTM and ANQGSEA. CDR3 sequence (DNA): TGCAGCGTACAGGGGGAGGGCTACACCTTC. It encodes CSVQGEGYTF.

V is TRBV27 and J is TRBJ1-2; no clear D. V dropped 8 bases and J dropped 8 bases, with 15 bases sitting between them. The CDR3 extends over 12 amino acids. Germline V gene lookup returns CDR1 MNHEY and CDR2 SMNVEV (reference sequence). Written as DNA, the CDR3 is TGTGCCAGCCACGACGGCTGGCTCGGCTACACCTTC. It encodes CASHDGWLGYTF.

This clone was observed a single time. This chain connects TRBV10-3 to TRBJ1-3, with D unclear. V shed 4 bases and J shed 1 base, with 14 bases lying between them. Germline values: CDR1 ENHRY, CDR2 SYGVKD. The CDR3 contains 16 residues. This chain's CDR3 is CAISGGPEASGNTIYF. The CDR3 nucleotides are TGTGCCATCAGTGGAGGCCCTGAGGCATCTGGAAACACCATATATTTT.

This clone was seen only once. The chain carries TRBV19 and TRBJ1-2; D is undetermined. With 4 bases removed from V and 8 bases from J, the gap between germline ends came to 11 bases. The CDR3 runs to 12 residues. The germline V gene has CDR1 LNHDA and CDR2 SQIVND (reference sequence). The CDR3 bases are TGTGCCAGTAGTACCGGACTTCCAGGCTACACCTTC. Translating it yields CASSTGLPGYTF.

This rearrangement joins TRBV4-1 to TRBJ2-4, with a tentative D call TRBD2 (6 bases). Germline loops: CDR1 MGHRA, CDR2 YSYEKL. The CDR3 length is 15 residues. Trimming took 0 bases from V and 9 from J, leaving 15 bases between them. The CDR3 reads CASSQESVGGGIQYF. CDR3 nucleotides: TGCGCCAGCAGCCAAGAATCTGTGGGGGGTGGCATTCAGTACTTC.

The CDR3: CASRTSSYEQYF. The CDR3 nucleotides read TGTGCCAGCAGGACAAGCTCCTACGAGCAGTACTTC. The chain combines TRBV2 with TRBJ2-7; D is unclear. V dropped 6 bases and J dropped 0 bases, with 6 bases sitting between them. The CDR3 runs to 12 residues. Germline values: CDR1 SNHLY, CDR2 FYNNEI.

The V and J genes are TRBV30 and TRBJ1-3; no firm D call. The CDR3 contains 13 residues. Germline lookup yields CDR1 GTSNPN and CDR2 SVGIG (reference sequence). The V end was cut by 3 bases, the J end by 4 bases, with 10 bases between. Written as DNA, the CDR3 is TGTGCCTGGAGGGTCCATTCGGGAAACACCATATATTTT. Residues: CAWRVHSGNTIYF.

V gene TRBV19 combines with J gene TRBJ2-2, with 7 bases identical to TRBD1. This CDR3 has 14 amino acids. CDR1 is LNHDA, CDR2 SQIVND, per germline (reference sequence). J gave up 5 bases and V 6 bases, and 6 bases lay outside the gene matches. CDR3: CASSKTGSTGELFF. CDR3 nucleotides: TGTGCCAGTAGCAAGACAGGGTCGACCGGGGAGCTGTTTTTT.

The chain links TRBV9 to TRBJ1-5; a weak D match, TRBD1 (5 bases). V lost 4 bases to trimming and J lost 3 bases, with 14 bases between them. Looked up from germline, CDR1 is SGDLS and CDR2 is YYNGEE. The CDR3 has 15 amino acids. The CDR3 nucleotides read TGTGCCAGCAGCTCGGTTGACAGCAACAATCAGCCCCAGCATTTT. Its protein is CASSSVDSNNQPQHF.

This chain's CDR3 is CASSIGTNLGEQFF. CDR3 nucleotides: TGTGCCAGTAGTATAGGTACTAATTTGGGTGAGCAGTTCTTC. The chain carries TRBV19 and TRBJ2-1; D is uncertain. CDR1 LNHDA and CDR2 SQIVND come from the germline V gene (reference sequence). The CDR3 extends over 14 amino acids. V lost 1 base and J lost 9, with 13 bases in between.

This clone occurred a few times. The V gene is TRBV24-1, the J gene TRBJ1-1; D unresolved. V lost 0 bases to trimming and J lost 1 base, with 5 bases between them. From germline, CDR1 is KGHDR and CDR2 SFDVKD. CDR3 size: 14 residues. In nucleotides, the CDR3 is TGTGCCACCAGTGATTTGCTCGGGAACACTGAAGCTTTCTTT. Its protein is CATSDLLGNTEAFF.

The chain joins TRBV5-1 to TRBJ2-6, with no clear D. Germline V gene lookup returns CDR1 SGHRS and CDR2 YFSETQ. This CDR3 has 19 amino acids. Trimming removed 3 bases from V and 0 bases from J, with 19 bases in between. CDR3 residues: CASSSPLGNPLSGANVLTF. The CDR3 nucleotides are TGCGCCAGCAGCTCGCCCCTGGGGAACCCCCTCTCTGGGGCCAACGTCCTGACTTTC. The variable domain in full, with the rest retrieved from reference TRBV5-1 and TRBJ2-6, is KAGVTQTPRYLIKTRGQQVTLSCSPISGHRSVSWYQQTPGQGLQFLFEYFSETQRNKGNFPGRFSGRQFSNSRSEMNVSTLELGDSALYLCASSSPLGNPLSGANVLTFGAGSRLTVL.

The chain links TRBV10-3 to TRBJ1-3, with no clear D. Trimming cost V 3 bases and J 0 bases, with 15 bases left between them. CDR1 is ENHRY, CDR2 SYGVKD, per germline. The CDR3 has 17 amino acids. The DNA for the CDR3 is TGTGCCATCAGTGAATTTGGCAACGGATTCTCTGGAAACACCATATATTTT. The encoded protein is CAISEFGNGFSGNTIYF.